These 26 T cell receptor beta chains share one sample of origin, sequenced in a study of blood T cell repertoires in COVID-19. The data were produced by immunoSEQ multiplex PCR, yet TCRdb's version contains in-frame clones alone and is incomplete. The sample carries around 99,000 clones, approximately 80% recorded once. Material for sequencing was peripheral blood. The receptors derive from a woman aged 45-59 years with acute or convalescent COVID-19.

This rearrangement joins TRBV2 to TRBJ2-1, with 12 bases lining up with TRBD1. This CDR3 contains 14 residues. V was pared by 4 bases and J by 12 bases, with 7 bases of the junction left unmatched. The germline V gene encodes CDR1 SNHLY and CDR2 FYNNEI. The CDR3 sequence: CASSGDRGLWLQFF. CDR3 nucleotides: TGTGCCAGCAGTGGGGACAGGGGGCTTTGGTTGCAGTTCTTC.

The chain links TRBV4-1 to TRBJ1-5; TRBD1 matches at 7 bases. The CDR3 extends over 15 amino acids. Unmatched junction bases numbered 7, after V lost 1 base and J lost 7 bases. From germline, CDR1 is MGHRA and CDR2 YSYEKL. The CDR3: CASSQGDRDGQPQHF. The CDR3 DNA is TGCGCCAGCAGCCAAGGCGACAGGGATGGACAGCCCCAGCATTTT.

This clone was found a few times. The chain employs TRBV5-1 and TRBJ1-5; D is unresolved. CDR1 SGHRS and CDR2 YFSETQ come from the germline V gene. The CDR3 loop spans 13 amino acids. V lost 0 bases, J lost 7 bases, and 8 bases lay in between. The CDR3, as DNA: TGCGCCAGCAGCTTGGGAACAGAACAGCCCCAGCATTTT. Residues: CASSLGTEQPQHF.

This chain joins TRBV3-1 (or the pseudogene TRBV3-2) and TRBJ2-1; TRBD1 agrees at 8 bases. The CDR3 contains 15 residues. Trimming removed 3 bases from V and 6 bases from J; junction bases left unmatched: 7. The germline gives CDR1 LGHDT, CDR2 YNNKEL (reference sequence). The CDR3 nucleotides read TGTGCCAGCAGCCATAGACAGGGGACCCCCAATGAGCAGTTCTTC. Its protein product is CASSHRQGTPNEQFF.

The chain employs TRBV19 and TRBJ1-2; 7 nucleotides agree with TRBD1. With 8 bases clipped from V and 6 bases from J, the junction kept 18 bases outside the gene matches. The CDR3 has 16 residues. The germline CDR1 and CDR2 sequences are LNHDA and SQIVND (reference sequence). In DNA form, the CDR3 reads TGTGCCAGTTCGGAGACAGGGAATTTTTATTTAAATGGCTACACCTTC. Its protein product is CASSETGNFYLNGYTF.

This clone was counted a single time. The rearrangement joins TRBV6-5 to TRBJ1-2, with 9 bases aligning to TRBD1. The germline CDR1 and CDR2 sequences are MNHEY and SVGAGI. The CDR3 has 15 residues. After removal of 6 bases from V and 4 bases from J, the junction contained 9 bases not matched to a gene. CDR3 loop: CASRRTGGVSYGYTF. The CDR3 nucleotides are TGTGCCAGCAGACGCACAGGGGGCGTGAGCTATGGCTACACCTTC.

The chain links TRBV18 to TRBJ2-3; D is ambiguous. The CDR3 extends over 12 amino acids. Germline V lookup: CDR1 KGHSH, CDR2 LQKENI. Trimming pared 6 bases from V and 0 bases from J, leaving 4 bases between. The CDR3 loop is CASSLSTDTQYF. The CDR3 DNA reads as TGTGCCAGCTCCCTTAGCACAGATACGCAGTATTTT.

CDR3 loop: CASRFRQEASVLTF. DNA of the CDR3: TGCGCCAGCAGATTTCGACAGGAGGCATCAGTTTTGACCTTC. The chain employs TRBV5-1 and TRBJ1-2; maybe TRBD1 (6 bases). Germline V gene data show CDR1 as SGHRS and CDR2 as YFSETQ. The length of the CDR3 is 14 residues. Trimming removed 5 bases at V and 14 bases at J, with 25 bases between.

The J gene is TRBJ2-2, the V gene TRBV27, with D perhaps matching TRBD1 (6 bases). Germline V lookup: CDR1 MNHEY, CDR2 SMNVEV (reference sequence). CDR3 length equals 16 residues. Between the trimmed V and J ends, which lost 1 base and 3 bases, there was a span of 12 bases. CDR3 in DNA: TGTGCCAGCAGTTTATATGGCAGGGGAGACACCGGGGAGCTGTTTTTT. Translating it yields CASSLYGRGDTGELFF.

V usage is TRBV5-1 and J usage is TRBJ2-1, with D uncertain. The germline CDR1 and CDR2 sequences are SGHRS and YFSETQ. V was shortened by 4 bases and J by 2 bases, with 16 bases between the two germline ends. The CDR3 is 16 amino acids. CDR3 coding DNA: TGCGCCAGCAGCCCTTCAGGTAGTTGGACCTACAATGAGCAGTTCTTC. Translation: CASSPSGSWTYNEQFF.

This chain connects TRBV11-2 to TRBJ1-2, with no clear D. Trimming took 6 bases from V and 1 from J, leaving 6 bases between them. The CDR3 totals 12 residues. Germline V gives CDR1 SGHAT, CDR2 FQNNGV. The CDR3 here is CASSEGNYGYTF. CDR3 bases: TGTGCCAGCAGTGAGGGTAACTATGGCTACACCTTC. Filled out from reference TRBV11-2 and TRBJ1-2, the complete variable domain reads EAGVAQSPRYKIIEKRQSVAFWCNPISGHATLYWYQQILGQGPKLLIQFQNNGVVDDSQLPKDRFSAERLKGVDSTLKIQPAKLEDSAVYLCASSEGNYGYTFGSGTRLTVV.

The rearrangement uses TRBV30 and TRBJ2-3, with 9 bases that match TRBD1. Trimming took 3 bases from V and 3 from J; bases not matched to a gene: 13. The CDR3 runs to 17 residues. Germline V gives CDR1 GTSNPN, CDR2 SVGIG (reference sequence). CDR3 in amino acids: CAWSGDSTGGGTDTQYF. The CDR3 bases are TGTGCCTGGAGCGGGGACTCCACAGGGGGCGGGACAGATACGCAGTATTTT.

This rearrangement joins TRBV25-1 to TRBJ1-2, with D possibly matching TRBD1 (5 bases). Trimming left V 2 bases short and J 9 bases short, with 10 bases between. The length of the CDR3 is 12 residues. CDR1 and CDR2 from the germline V gene are MGHDK and SYGVNS. The CDR3 coding sequence is TGTGCCAGCAGTGAAGAAGGGGCACGCTACACCTTC. It codes for CASSEEGARYTF.

This chain connects TRBV5-4 to TRBJ1-2, with TRBD1 as a possible D gene (5 bases). CDR1 is SGHNT and CDR2 is YYREEE in the germline V gene (reference sequence). The CDR3 covers 12 residues. V lost 4 bases and J lost 10, with 14 bases in between. The CDR3 DNA follows: TGTGCCAGCAGCCTGCGGGGGGTTACCTACACCTTC. Residues: CASSLRGVTYTF.

V usage is TRBV7-3 and J usage is TRBJ2-3; a possible D gene is TRBD2 (6 bases). V was shortened by 1 base and J by 1 base, with 6 bases between the two germline ends. The CDR3 covers 14 residues. Germline V gene data show CDR1 as SGHTA and CDR2 as FQGTGA. The CDR3 here is CASSLIAGTDTQYF. The CDR3 DNA sequence: TGTGCCAGCAGCTTAATAGCGGGCACAGATACGCAGTATTTT.

This chain joins TRBV9 and TRBJ2-2, with TRBD2 matching 8 bases. After removal of 1 base from V and 1 base from J, the junction contained 6 bases not matched to a gene. Germline V gives CDR1 SGDLS, CDR2 YYNGEE. This CDR3 has 17 residues. The CDR3 spells CASSVLSSGGNTGELFF. CDR3 in DNA: TGTGCCAGCAGCGTATTATCCAGCGGGGGGAACACCGGGGAGCTGTTTTTT.

CDR3 amino acids: CASSPLANSYNEQFF. The CDR3 DNA sequence: TGTGCCAGCAGCCCTCTAGCGAACTCCTACAATGAGCAGTTCTTC. This chain connects TRBV7-3 to TRBJ2-1; tentatively, D is TRBD2 (6 bases). V was cut by 5 bases and J by 0 bases, with 11 bases left in between. Germline V gene lookup returns CDR1 SGHTA and CDR2 FQGTGA. The CDR3 is 15 amino acids.

The chain is built from TRBV19 and TRBJ2-1; 7 bases align to TRBD1. V was clipped by 4 bases and J by 3 bases; unmatched bases: 3. This CDR3 spans 14 amino acids. The germline V gene encodes CDR1 LNHDA and CDR2 SQIVND (reference sequence). In nucleotides, the CDR3 is TGTGCCAGTAGTAACCGGGACAGCTACAATGAGCAGTTCTTC. Protein sequence: CASSNRDSYNEQFF. The complete variable domain, with remaining parts taken from reference TRBV19 and TRBJ2-1, reads DGGITQSPKYLFRKEGQNVTLSCEQNLNHDAMYWYRQDPGQGLRLIYYSQIVNDFQKGDIAEGYSVSREKKESFPLTVTSAQKNPTAFYLCASSNRDSYNEQFFGPGTRLTVL.

The rearrangement joins TRBV24-1 to TRBJ2-1, with TRBD2 matching 12 bases. Germline CDR1 KGHDR, CDR2 SFDVKD. This CDR3 has 13 residues. With V trimmed by 12 bases and J by 8 bases, 7 bases remained unmatched. The CDR3 loop is CAAMTSGGHEQFF. Written as DNA, the CDR3 is TGTGCCGCCATGACTAGCGGGGGACATGAGCAGTTCTTC.

The chain links TRBV5-1 to TRBJ2-1; the match to TRBD2 covers 14 bases. The junction had 6 bases not matched to a gene; V was cut back by 3 bases and J by 4 bases. The CDR3 has 17 amino acids. Germline-derived CDR1 and CDR2 are SGHRS and YFSETQ. The CDR3 protein is CASSSGTSGGLYNEQFF. For the CDR3, the DNA is TGCGCCAGCAGCTCCGGGACTAGCGGGGGATTATACAATGAGCAGTTCTTC.

The chain has TRBV19 and TRBJ2-7; a possible D gene is TRBD2 (7 bases). The germline gives CDR1 LNHDA, CDR2 SQIVND (reference sequence). The germline V and J ends were trimmed by 10 bases and 6 bases, with 25 bases remaining between them. There are 15 residues in the CDR3. The CDR3 nucleotides are TGTGCCACCAGTACCGCAGAAAGGGGGGGCTCCGAGCAGTACTTC. It is translated as CATSTAERGGSEQYF.

V and J are TRBV5-1 and TRBJ1-5; 7 nucleotides align to TRBD1. CDR1 is SGHRS and CDR2 is YFSETQ in the germline V gene. This CDR3 spans 15 amino acids. J was trimmed by 7 bases and V by 0 bases; bases with no gene match: 7. The CDR3 coding sequence is TGCGCCAGCAGCTTGGAGGGGGCAGGAACGCAGCCCCAGCATTTT. Amino acids: CASSLEGAGTQPQHF.

The chain links TRBV19 to TRBJ1-5, with D possibly being TRBD1 (6 bases). Germline loops: CDR1 LNHDA, CDR2 SQIVND (reference sequence). V lost 4 bases and J lost 3, with 13 bases in between. CDR3 length: 15 residues. CDR3 sequence reads: CASSNRVGYNQPQHF. The CDR3 bases are TGTGCCAGTAGTAACAGGGTAGGGTACAATCAGCCCCAGCATTTT.

The chain is built from TRBV12-3 or TRBV12-4 and TRBJ1-1; D gene uncertain. Trimming stripped 10 bases from V and 7 bases from J, with 16 bases between. This CDR3 is 12 amino acids long. This CDR3 is CAIFGVSLEAFF. In nucleotides, the CDR3 is TGTGCCATCTTCGGGGTGAGCCTTGAAGCTTTCTTT.

V usage is TRBV3-1 (or the pseudogene TRBV3-2) and J usage is TRBJ1-1, with a possible D match to TRBD1 (6 bases). Trimming took off 8 bases at V and 8 bases at J, with 9 bases between the two ends. The CDR3 runs to 10 residues. Germline V gene lookup returns CDR1 LGHDT and CDR2 YNNKEL (reference sequence). The CDR3 DNA reads TGTGCCAGCGGAGACAGGGAAGCTTTCTTT. Amino acids: CASGDREAFF.

The chain joins TRBV5-4 to TRBJ2-3, with 8 bases that match TRBD2. Germline CDR1 reads SGHNT; CDR2 reads YYREEE (reference sequence). The CDR3 runs 16 residues. V shed 7 bases, J shed 6 bases, and the junction held 16 bases outside the gene matches. CDR3 region: CASSLYLSGGEDTQYF. CDR3 in DNA: TGTGCCAGCTCCTTGTATCTCAGCGGGGGCGAGGATACGCAGTATTTT.